This T cell receptor beta chain was found in a study of blood T cell repertoires in COVID-19. Turning to the study itself: For recovered donors of Cohort 3, there were two negative PCRs, clearance, or symptom resolution.

The CDR3 runs to 15 residues. The V gene's germline CDR1 is SGHVS and CDR2 FQNEAQ. V was pared by 5 bases and J by 4 bases, with 17 bases between. This clone occurred a few times. Original analysis: Amplification from reference gene primers served as the basis for estimated nucleated cell counts. Profiled with immunoSEQ multiplex PCR; TCRdb holds only in-frame clones, not every one. V and J calls and clone size are as listed in that table; D and trimming were resolved from the DNA. The repertoire holds approximately 170,000 clones, with 79% as singletons. This TCR was sampled from a woman aged 70-85 years in a cohort exposed to, infected with or recovered from COVID-19 (not recorded which). Material: PBMCs or T cells enriched from blood (not recorded which). The J gene is TRBJ1-1, the V gene TRBV7-8, with TRBD1 as a possible D gene (6 bases). CDR3 region: CASSDPRRGGTEAFF. The DNA of the CDR3 is TGTGCCAGCAGCGACCCCCGGCGAGGGGGCACTGAAGCTTTCTTT.